A single T cell receptor (beta chain) is shown here with its context. This record belongs to a study of OX40 agonist ivuxolimab in advanced cancers. The CDR3 spans 14 residues. With V trimmed by 6 bases and J by 0 bases, 4 bases remained unmatched. The germline gives CDR1 MGHDK, CDR2 SYGVNS. The repertoire was sequenced with immunoSEQ multiplex PCR; TCRdb's copy has only in-frame clones and lacks some. The sample has tens of thousands of clones; roughly four fifths are singletons. The origin of this receptor is an adult with an advanced solid tumor such as melanoma, head and neck, liver or kidney cancer. The chain is built from TRBV25-1 and TRBJ1-2, with 7 positions matching TRBD1. Specimen: CD4+ or CD8+ T cells sorted from blood, collected in a trial of the OX40 agonist ivuxolimab. This CDR3 is CASRGTAANYGYTF. CDR3 coding DNA: TGTGCCAGCAGGGGGACAGCCGCTAACTATGGCTACACCTTC.